This T cell receptor beta chain was observed in a study of cytomegalovirus exposure and HLA in healthy donors. Regarding the study as a whole: Diagnosis of cytomegalovirus status made by the classifier reportedly showed high specificity and sensitivity.

Germline V lookup: CDR1 ENHRY, CDR2 SYGVKD. Trimming at V came to 0 bases and at J to 4 bases, leaving 4 bases not matched to a gene. The CDR3 contains 16 residues. For this clone: As yet, its antigen is unknown.

PCR amplification relied on 60 Vbeta primers (plus 13 Jbeta primers). Generated by immunoSEQ multiplex PCR, the TCRdb table keeps only in-frame clones and is missing some. This table holds about 130,000 clones. The rearrangement uses TRBV10-3 and TRBJ2-5; 11 bases are a match to TRBD1. The sample taken for sequencing was PBMCs. This sequence originates from a woman between 35 and 50 years old in good health and CMV-seronegative. The CDR3 nucleotides read TGTGCCATCAGTGAGTCCGGGACAGGGGGAGGAGAGACCCAGTACTTC. Its translation: CAISESGTGGGETQYF.